The 19 T cell receptor beta chains given below trace back to one sample, sequenced in a study of PD-L1 blockade in urothelial cancer. Profiling relied on immunoSEQ multiplex PCR, and the TCRdb table lists in-frame clones only, not all of them. The table shows about 51,000 clones, with more than 75% occurring only once. Specimen: PBMCs, collected around atezolizumab (anti-PD-L1) treatment. These receptors all stem from a man aged 60 to 75 with urothelial cancer.

The rearrangement uses TRBV4-2 and TRBJ2-2; unclear D gene. V was cut by 4 bases and J by 7 bases, with 7 bases left in between. Germline V gene sequence: CDR1 LGHNA, CDR2 YNFKEQ. The CDR3 is made up of 12 amino acids. The CDR3 region has the DNA TGTGCCAGCAGCCCCAGTATCGGGGAGCTGTTTTTT. Amino acids: CASSPSIGELFF.

This rearrangement joins TRBV28 to TRBJ2-7, with TRBD1 identical over 8 bases. This CDR3 is built from 15 residues. Germline CDR1 reads MDHEN; CDR2 reads SYDVKM. The trim removed 5 bases at V and 5 bases at J, leaving 11 bases unmatched. Here the CDR3 DNA reads TGTGCCAGCAGTGGTTCGACAGGGGTTCGGCACGAGCAGTACTTC. Translation gives CASSGSTGVRHEQYF.

J is TRBJ2-7 and V is TRBV15; D remains unclear. V was pared by 7 bases and J by 2 bases, with 12 bases between. Germline V gene sequence: CDR1 LNHNV, CDR2 YYDKDF (reference sequence). The CDR3 has 13 amino acids. CDR3 nucleotide sequence: TGTGCCACCACTTCGACTGATACCTACGAGCAGTACTTC. Translated, it gives CATTSTDTYEQYF.

This clone has more than one count but fewer than ten. This chain connects TRBV5-1 to TRBJ2-5; TRBD2 is a possible D gene (6 bases). CDR3 length: 15 residues. The germline V gene has CDR1 SGHRS and CDR2 YFSETQ. Trimming stripped 4 bases from V and 5 bases from J, with 18 bases between. DNA for the CDR3: TGCGCCAGCAGCCCGGCGGGGCCTAAGTTGGAGACCCAGTACTTC. Its translation: CASSPAGPKLETQYF.

The chain recombines TRBV2 with TRBJ2-1; possibly TRBD2 for D (6 bases). This CDR3 is 16 amino acids long. Looked up from germline, CDR1 is SNHLY and CDR2 is FYNNEI. V dropped 4 bases and J dropped 6 bases, with 19 bases sitting between them. The CDR3 loop is CASSGFPGAGSNEQFF. The CDR3 region has the DNA TGTGCCAGCAGTGGATTTCCGGGAGCGGGTAGCAATGAGCAGTTCTTC.

V gene TRBV19 combines with J gene TRBJ1-5; D remains unclear. The V and J ends lost 1 base and 7 bases respectively, with 17 bases between them. Germline-derived CDR1 and CDR2 are LNHDA and SQIVND (reference sequence). The CDR3 sequence is 16 residues long. The CDR3 spells CASSIVAPTRYQPQHF. As DNA, the CDR3 is TGTGCCAGTAGTATAGTGGCCCCGACGAGGTACCAGCCCCAGCATTTT.

The rearrangement links TRBV27 to TRBJ2-6; the match to TRBD1 covers 7 bases. The J segment lost 1 base and the V segment lost 3 bases, leaving 3 bases of the junction unmatched. The CDR3 totals 16 residues. Germline CDR1 MNHEY, CDR2 SMNVEV (reference sequence). The CDR3 coding sequence is TGTGCCAGCAGTTTCCAGACAGGGTCTGGGGCCAACGTCCTGACTTTC. This sequence encodes CASSFQTGSGANVLTF.

The chain is built from TRBV7-9 and TRBJ2-5, with a tentative D call TRBD1 (9 bases). In germline, CDR1 is SEHNR, CDR2 FQNEAQ (reference sequence). This CDR3 comprises 13 residues. Trimming took off 10 bases at V and 5 bases at J, with 17 bases between the two ends. CDR3 bases: TGTGCCACCGGGGGGGACAGGGTTGAGACCCAGTACTTC. It is translated as CATGGDRVETQYF.

In DNA form, the CDR3 reads TGCGCCAGCAGCTTGGTCAGCCCCGGGAACACCATATATTTT. This gives the protein CASSLVSPGNTIYF. The chain links TRBV5-1 to TRBJ1-3; D unresolved. Trimming cost V 0 bases and J 7 bases, with 11 bases left between them. The CDR3 is 14 residues long. Germline V CDR1 and CDR2: SGHRS, YFSETQ.

The chain uses TRBV19 and TRBJ2-4; TRBD1 might be the D (6 bases). Looked up from germline, CDR1 is LNHDA and CDR2 is SQIVND (reference sequence). The germline V and J ends were trimmed by 8 bases and 3 bases, with 17 bases remaining between them. The length of the CDR3 is 15 residues. The CDR3 DNA reads as TGTGCCAGTGAGGTTTGGGGGCGCGACAAAAACATTCAGTACTTC. This codes for CASEVWGRDKNIQYF.

The chain combines TRBV7-2 with TRBJ2-7, with 8 bases fitting TRBD2. V dropped 0 bases and J dropped 4; count of bases not matched to a gene: 5. The CDR3 is 15 residues long. In germline, CDR1 is SGHTA, CDR2 FQGNSA. CDR3 in amino acids: CASSLARRGDYEQYF. In DNA, the CDR3 is TGTGCCAGCAGCTTAGCTAGGCGGGGGGATTACGAGCAGTACTTC.

The CDR3, as DNA: TGCGCCAGCAGAATCGGGACAGGGGTGAACTATGGCTACACCTTC. Encoded protein: CASRIGTGVNYGYTF. The chain carries TRBV5-1 and TRBJ1-2; TRBD1 matches at 10 bases. There are 15 residues in the CDR3. V was clipped by 5 bases and J by 2 bases; unmatched bases: 6. Germline-derived CDR1 and CDR2 are SGHRS and YFSETQ. The complete variable domain, with remaining parts taken from reference TRBV5-1 and TRBJ1-2, reads KAGVTQTPRYLIKTRGQQVTLSCSPISGHRSVSWYQQTPGQGLQFLFEYFSETQRNKGNFPGRFSGRQFSNSRSEMNVSTLELGDSALYLCASRIGTGVNYGYTFGSGTRLTVV.

This chain joins TRBV5-1 and TRBJ1-1; D may be TRBD1 (5 bases). This CDR3 has 17 amino acids. Looked up from germline, CDR1 is SGHRS and CDR2 is YFSETQ. Trimming shortened V by 0 bases and J by 0 bases, and 15 bases separated the two germline ends. The CDR3 here is CASSLGGAGRVNTEAFF. CDR3 in DNA: TGCGCCAGCAGCTTGGGCGGGGCGGGGAGAGTGAACACTGAAGCTTTCTTT.

This clone has a handful of counts. The chain recombines TRBV5-6 with TRBJ2-1; no definite D call. The CDR3 spans 13 residues. Germline V gene lookup returns CDR1 SGHDT and CDR2 YYEEEE. V was clipped by 2 bases and J by 8 bases, with 11 bases between them. CDR3 DNA sequence: TGTGCCAGCAGCTTTTTGGCTTTCCATGAGCAGTTCTTC. Translated, it gives CASSFLAFHEQFF.

The CDR3 is CASSNDGYEQYF. CDR3 nucleotide sequence: TGTGCCAGCAGCAACGACGGGTACGAGCAGTACTTC. The chain carries TRBV9 and TRBJ2-7; D ambiguous. The CDR3 is made up of 12 amino acids. CDR1 and CDR2 from the germline V gene are SGDLS and YYNGEE. V lost 4 bases and J lost 4, with 9 bases in between.

J is TRBJ2-3 and V is TRBV5-1, with TRBD2 as a possible D gene (6 bases). Trimming removed 0 bases at V and 0 bases at J, with 11 bases between. The germline V gene encodes CDR1 SGHRS and CDR2 YFSETQ. This CDR3 is 16 amino acids long. The chain's CDR3 is CASSLEAGGSTDTQYF. In nucleotides, the CDR3 is TGCGCCAGCAGCTTGGAAGCGGGCGGTAGCACAGATACGCAGTATTTT.

The chain is built from TRBV28 and TRBJ2-3; 7 bases are a match to TRBD1. CDR3 length equals 17 residues. Germline V gene data show CDR1 as MDHEN and CDR2 as SYDVKM. The junction had 14 bases not matched to a gene; V was cut back by 5 bases and J by 3 bases. This chain's CDR3 is CASSPPGQAWRTDTQYF. CDR3 nucleotides: TGTGCCAGCAGTCCGCCTGGACAGGCGTGGCGTACAGATACGCAGTATTTT.

V usage is TRBV27 and J usage is TRBJ1-1; 8 bases line up with TRBD1. The CDR3 loop spans 13 amino acids. The V and J ends lost 4 bases and 9 bases, in that order; junction bases with no gene match: 7. Looked up from germline, CDR1 is MNHEY and CDR2 is SMNVEV (reference sequence). In nucleotides, the CDR3 is TGTGCCAGCAGTTGGTCAGGGGGCTTTCAAGCTTTCTTT. Encoded protein: CASSWSGGFQAFF.

V gene TRBV7-2 combines with J gene TRBJ2-7; perhaps TRBD2 as D (5 bases). The CDR3 loop spans 14 amino acids. Trimming pared 7 bases from V and 0 bases from J, leaving 13 bases between. The germline gives CDR1 SGHTA, CDR2 FQGNSA. The CDR3 here is CASTEGGFSYEQYF. CDR3 DNA: TGTGCCAGCACCGAAGGAGGATTCTCCTACGAGCAGTACTTC. Drawing the rest from reference TRBV7-2 and TRBJ2-7, the complete variable domain is GAGVSQSPSNKVTEKGKDVELRCDPISGHTALYWYRQSLGQGLEFLIYFQGNSAPDKSGLPSDRFSAERTGGSVSTLTIQRTQQEDSAVYLCASTEGGFSYEQYFGPGTRLTVT.